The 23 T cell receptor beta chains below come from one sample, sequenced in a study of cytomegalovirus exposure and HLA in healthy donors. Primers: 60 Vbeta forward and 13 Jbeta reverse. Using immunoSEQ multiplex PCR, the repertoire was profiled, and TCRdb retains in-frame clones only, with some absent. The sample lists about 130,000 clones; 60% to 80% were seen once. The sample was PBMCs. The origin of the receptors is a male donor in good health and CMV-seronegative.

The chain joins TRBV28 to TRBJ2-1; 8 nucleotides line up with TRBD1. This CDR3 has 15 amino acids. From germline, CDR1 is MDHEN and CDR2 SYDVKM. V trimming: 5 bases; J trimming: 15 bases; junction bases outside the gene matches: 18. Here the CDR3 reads CASSPPGTGAHGRFF. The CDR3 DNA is TGTGCCAGCAGTCCTCCGGGGACAGGTGCGCACGGGCGGTTCTTC.

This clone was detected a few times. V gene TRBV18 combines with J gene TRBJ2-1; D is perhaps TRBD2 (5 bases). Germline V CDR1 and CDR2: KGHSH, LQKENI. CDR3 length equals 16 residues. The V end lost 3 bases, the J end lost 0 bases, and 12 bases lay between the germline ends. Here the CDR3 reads CASSPTRGSSYNEQFF. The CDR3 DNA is TGTGCCAGCTCACCGACGAGAGGGAGCTCCTACAATGAGCAGTTCTTC.

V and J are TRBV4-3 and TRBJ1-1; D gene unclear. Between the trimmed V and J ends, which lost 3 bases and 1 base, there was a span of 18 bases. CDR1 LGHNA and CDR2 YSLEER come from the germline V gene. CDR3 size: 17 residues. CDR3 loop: CASSQHPEGTGNTEAFF. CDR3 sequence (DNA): TGCGCCAGCAGCCAGCACCCCGAAGGAACGGGGAACACTGAAGCTTTCTTT.

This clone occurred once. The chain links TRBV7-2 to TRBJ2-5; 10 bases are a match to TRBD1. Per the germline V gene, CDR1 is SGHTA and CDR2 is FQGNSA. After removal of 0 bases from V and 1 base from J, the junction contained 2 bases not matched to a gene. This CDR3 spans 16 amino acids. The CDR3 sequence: CASSLAWDRGQETQYF. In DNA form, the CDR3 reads TGTGCCAGCAGCTTAGCTTGGGACAGGGGCCAAGAGACCCAGTACTTC.

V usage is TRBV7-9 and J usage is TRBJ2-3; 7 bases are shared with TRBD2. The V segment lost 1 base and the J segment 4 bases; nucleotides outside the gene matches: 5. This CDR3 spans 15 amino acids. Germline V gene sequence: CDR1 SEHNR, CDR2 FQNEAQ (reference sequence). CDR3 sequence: CASSLGGRSADTQYF. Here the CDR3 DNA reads TGTGCCAGCAGCTTAGGCGGGAGAAGCGCAGATACGCAGTATTTT. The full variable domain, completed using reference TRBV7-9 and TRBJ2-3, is DTGVSQNPRHKITKRGQNVTFRCDPISEHNRLYWYRQTLGQGPEFLTYFQNEAQLEKSRLLSDRFSAERPKGSFSTLEIQRTEQGDSAMYLCASSLGGRSADTQYFGPGTRLTVL.

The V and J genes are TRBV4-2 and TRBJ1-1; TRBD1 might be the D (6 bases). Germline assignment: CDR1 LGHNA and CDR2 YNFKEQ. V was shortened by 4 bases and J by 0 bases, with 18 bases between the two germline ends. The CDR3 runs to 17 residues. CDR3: CASSLLDGEGVNTEAFF. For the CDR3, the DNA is TGTGCCAGCAGCCTCTTGGACGGGGAGGGGGTGAACACTGAAGCTTTCTTT.

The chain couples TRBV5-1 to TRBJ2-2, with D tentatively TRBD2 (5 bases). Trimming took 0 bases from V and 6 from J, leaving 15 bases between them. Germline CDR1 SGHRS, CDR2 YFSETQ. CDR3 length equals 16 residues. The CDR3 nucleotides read TGCGCCAGCAGCTTGGATGCAGGACTCGGCGCCGGGGAGCTGTTTTTT. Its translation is CASSLDAGLGAGELFF.

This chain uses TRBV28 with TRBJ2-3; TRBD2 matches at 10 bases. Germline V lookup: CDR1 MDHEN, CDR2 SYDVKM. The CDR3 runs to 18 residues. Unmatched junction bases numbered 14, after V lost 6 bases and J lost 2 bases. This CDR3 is CASSPDRTSGLSTDTQYF. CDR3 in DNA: TGTGCCAGCAGCCCGGACCGGACTAGCGGCCTATCCACAGATACGCAGTATTTT. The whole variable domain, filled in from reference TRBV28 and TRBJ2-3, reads DVKVTQSSRYLVKRTGEKVFLECVQDMDHENMFWYRQDPGLGLRLIYFSYDVKMKEKGDIPEGYSVSREKKERFSLILESASTNQTSMYLCASSPDRTSGLSTDTQYFGPGTRLTVL.

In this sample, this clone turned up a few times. CDR3 DNA: TGTGCCAGCAGTCAGATTACCGGGACAGGGCGGTTCTTAGGCAATCAGCCCCAGCATTTT. Translating it yields CASSQITGTGRFLGNQPQHF. V and J are TRBV28 and TRBJ1-5, with 9 bases aligning to TRBD1. J lost 2 bases, V lost 5 bases, and 19 bases had no gene match. The CDR3 spans 20 residues. Germline V gene lookup returns CDR1 MDHEN and CDR2 SYDVKM.

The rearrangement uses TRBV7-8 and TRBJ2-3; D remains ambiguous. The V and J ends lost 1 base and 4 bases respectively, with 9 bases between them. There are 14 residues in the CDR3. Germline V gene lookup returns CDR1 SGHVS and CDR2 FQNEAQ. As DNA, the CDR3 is TGTGCCAGCAGCTTAGATTACTCTTCAGATACGCAGTATTTT. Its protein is CASSLDYSSDTQYF.

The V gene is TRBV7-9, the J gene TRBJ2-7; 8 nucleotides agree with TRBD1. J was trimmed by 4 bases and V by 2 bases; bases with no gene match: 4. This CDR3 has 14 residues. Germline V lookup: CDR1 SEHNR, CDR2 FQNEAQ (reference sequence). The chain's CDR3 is CASSLMDRVYEQYF. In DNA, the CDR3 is TGTGCCAGCAGCTTAATGGACAGGGTTTACGAGCAGTACTTC.

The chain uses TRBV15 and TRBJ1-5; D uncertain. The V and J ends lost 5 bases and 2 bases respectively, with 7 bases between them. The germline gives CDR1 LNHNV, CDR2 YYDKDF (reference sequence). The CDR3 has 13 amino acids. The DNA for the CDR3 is TGTGCCACCAGCGTCCTCGGCAATCAGCCCCAGCATTTT. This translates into CATSVLGNQPQHF.

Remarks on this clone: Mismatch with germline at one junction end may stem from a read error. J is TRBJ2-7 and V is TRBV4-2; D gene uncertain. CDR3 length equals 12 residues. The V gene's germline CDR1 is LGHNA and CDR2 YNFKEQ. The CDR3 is CASSQVNYEQCF. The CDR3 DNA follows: TGTGCCAGCAGCCAAGTAAACTACGAGCAGTGCTTC.

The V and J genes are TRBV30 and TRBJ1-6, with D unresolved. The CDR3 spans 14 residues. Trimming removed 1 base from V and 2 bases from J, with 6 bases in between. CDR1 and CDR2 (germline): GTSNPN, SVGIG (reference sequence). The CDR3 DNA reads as TGTGCCTGGAGTGAAGGAGCCTATAATTCACCCCTCCACTTT. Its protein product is CAWSEGAYNSPLHF.

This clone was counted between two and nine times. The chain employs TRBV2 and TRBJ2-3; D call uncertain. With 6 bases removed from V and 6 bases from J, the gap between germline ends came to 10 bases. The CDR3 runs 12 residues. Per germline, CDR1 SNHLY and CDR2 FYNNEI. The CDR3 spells CASSLSLDTQYF. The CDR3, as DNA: TGTGCCAGCAGCCTGAGTCTGGATACGCAGTATTTT.

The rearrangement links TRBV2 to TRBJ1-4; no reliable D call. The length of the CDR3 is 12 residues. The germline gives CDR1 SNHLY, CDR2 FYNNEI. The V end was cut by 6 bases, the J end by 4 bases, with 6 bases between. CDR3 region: CASRSVNEKLFF. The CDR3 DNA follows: TGTGCCAGCAGGTCGGTTAATGAAAAACTGTTTTTT.

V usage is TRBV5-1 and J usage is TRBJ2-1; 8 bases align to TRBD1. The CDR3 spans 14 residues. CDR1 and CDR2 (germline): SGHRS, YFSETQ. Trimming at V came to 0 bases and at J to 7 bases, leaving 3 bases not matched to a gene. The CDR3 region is CASSLGRTGNEQFF. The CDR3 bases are TGCGCCAGCAGCTTGGGCAGGACAGGGAATGAGCAGTTCTTC.

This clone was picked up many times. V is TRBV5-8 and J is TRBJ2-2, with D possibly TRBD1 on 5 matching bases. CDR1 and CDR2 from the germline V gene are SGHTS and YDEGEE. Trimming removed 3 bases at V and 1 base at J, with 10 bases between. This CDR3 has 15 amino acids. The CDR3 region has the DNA TGTGCCAGCAGCTCCAGGGTTTTGAACACCGGGGAGCTGTTTTTT. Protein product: CASSSRVLNTGELFF.

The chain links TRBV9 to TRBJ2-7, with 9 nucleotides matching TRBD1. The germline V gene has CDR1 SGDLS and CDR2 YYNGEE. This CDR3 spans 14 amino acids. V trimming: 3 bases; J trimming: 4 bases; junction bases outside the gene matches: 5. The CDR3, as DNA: TGTGCCAGCAGCGCCGGGACAGGGATATACGAGCAGTACTTC. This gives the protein CASSAGTGIYEQYF.

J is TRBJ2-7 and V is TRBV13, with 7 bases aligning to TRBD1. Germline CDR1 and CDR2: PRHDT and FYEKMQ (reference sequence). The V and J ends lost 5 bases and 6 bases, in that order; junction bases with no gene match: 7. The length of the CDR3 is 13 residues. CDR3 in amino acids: CASSQTGIGEQYF. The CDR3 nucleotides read TGTGCCAGCAGCCAGACAGGGATCGGCGAGCAGTACTTC.

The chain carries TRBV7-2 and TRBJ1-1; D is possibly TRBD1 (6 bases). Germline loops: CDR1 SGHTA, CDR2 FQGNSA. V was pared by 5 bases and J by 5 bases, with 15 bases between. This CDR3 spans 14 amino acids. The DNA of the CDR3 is TGTGCCAGCAGCCCAAACAGACAGGTTACTGAAGCTTTCTTT. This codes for CASSPNRQVTEAFF. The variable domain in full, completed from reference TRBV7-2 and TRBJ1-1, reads GAGVSQSPSNKVTEKGKDVELRCDPISGHTALYWYRQSLGQGLEFLIYFQGNSAPDKSGLPSDRFSAERTGGSVSTLTIQRTQQEDSAVYLCASSPNRQVTEAFFGQGTRLTVV.

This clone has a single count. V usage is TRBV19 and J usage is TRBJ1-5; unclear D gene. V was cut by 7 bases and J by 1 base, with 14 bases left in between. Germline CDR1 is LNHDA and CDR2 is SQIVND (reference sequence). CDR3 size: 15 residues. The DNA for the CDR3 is TGTGCCAGTACCCTAGGAGTCCAGAGCAATCAGCCCCAGCATTTT. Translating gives CASTLGVQSNQPQHF.

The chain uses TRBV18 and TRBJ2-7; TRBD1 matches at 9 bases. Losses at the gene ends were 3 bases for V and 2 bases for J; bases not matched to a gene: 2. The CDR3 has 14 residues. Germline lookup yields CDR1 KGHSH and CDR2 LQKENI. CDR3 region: CASSPWTGAYEQYF. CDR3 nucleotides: TGTGCCAGCTCACCCTGGACAGGGGCCTACGAGCAGTACTTC.